This TCR beta chain came from a study of response to subunit inactivated influenza vaccine. As regards this clonotype: Its matching antigen is unknown.

Study-wide results and caveats: There was a suggestion from the authors that each seasonal influenza vaccination recruits few new T cells.

TCRdb fed the RT-PCR reads into MiXCR, producing one record per CDR3 protein. Found here are around 530,000 distinct CDR3 sequences, approximately 10% of them singletons; the top ten hold roughly 10%. V was pared by 0 bases and J by 4 bases, with 4 bases of the junction left unmatched. The germline V gene has CDR1 MNHEY and CDR2 SMNVEV (reference sequence). This CDR3 spans 16 amino acids. The chain carries TRBV27 and TRBJ2-2; 8 bases are shared with TRBD2. The receptor comes from a man in his forties or fifties who received an inactivated influenza vaccine. The sequencing used PBMCs from blood, collected on the day of vaccination. The CDR3, as DNA: TGTGCCAGCAGTTTATCTACCGGGAGGGCCACCGGGGAGCTGTTTTTT. Its translation is CASSLSTGRATGELFF.